Detailed here is one T cell receptor beta chain. Germline CDR1 and CDR2: SGDLS and YYNGEE. The CDR3 has 17 amino acids. Losses at the gene ends were 2 bases for V and 0 bases for J; bases not matched to a gene: 4. The method was immunoSEQ multiplex PCR; TCRdb's version includes in-frame clones alone and lacks a portion of them. Here the sample spans approximately 250,000 clones, less than 90% being singletons. This specimen comes from a study of blood T cell repertoires in COVID-19. Sequencing input: peripheral blood. The chain is built from TRBV9 and TRBJ2-2; TRBD1 matches at 10 bases. The TCR originated in a man aged 25-40 years with active or convalescent COVID-19. For the CDR3, the DNA is TGTGCCAGCAGCGTTGACAGGGGGCTCGCGAACACCGGGGAGCTGTTTTTT. Translated: CASSVDRGLANTGELFF.